This TCR beta chain was observed in a study of blood T cell repertoires in COVID-19 (dated by TCRdb to between 2020 and 2021). Some background on the complete study: Samples covering the acute and convalescent phases of COVID-19 were provided by collaborators in the United States, Italy and Spain. The dataset comprised deeply sampled blood TCRbeta repertoires from subjects exposed to, actively infected with, or recovered from COVID-19. Samples were obtained from the ongoing ImmuneRACE study (first 160 participants) and from 1,000 to 1,500 subjects provided by 6 global collaborators. The sample metadata nearly always contained a de-identified subject ID, COVID-19 status, age in years and sex. Where available, HLA class I and class II types were taken from metadata supplied by the sample provider and were not determined by assay-based typing. A freely available public database, intended as a resource for researchers studying the immune response to SARS-CoV-2, is where the repertoires were released. The material from the prospective study consisted of cDNA or gDNA derived from T cells, B-cell-depleted T cells, or PBMCs. The study at large found these results: The quantity of clinical and demographic metadata differed by source and by participant and was supplied without curation.

In the case of this clone: Its antigen remains undetermined. There are no base qualities to consult, and no much larger clone falls within one base.

The collaborating institutions used their own protocols to collect whole blood in K2EDTA tubes. For TCRbeta analysis, collaborator samples were shipped as frozen whole blood, as isolated PBMCs, or as DNA extracted from either sample type. Inclusive of the bounding cysteine and phenylalanine, the CDR3 is 14 residues long. Only CDR3 DNA remains: 42 bases, in frame from the first base. CDR1 and CDR2, per the germline V gene, are SGHRS and YFSETQ. V has 4 bases trimmed and J has 8 bases trimmed; junction bases matching no gene number 9. TCRbeta CDR3 regions were amplified from genomic DNA using the immunoSEQ Assay, a bias-controlled multiplex PCR. The source study handled its data this way. Nucleated cell counts per sample were estimated from amplification of reference gene primers within the assay. To quantify the absolute abundance of each unique TCRbeta CDR3 rearrangement, sequence reads were collapsed and filtered. For each sample, productive Simpson clonality was calculated as the square root of Simpson's diversity index over productive rearrangements. Here the immuneACCESS table is served through TCRdb, limited to in-frame sequences with V and J called. Missing clones are a known gap in these copies; in checked studies unresolved V genes cover under half, and the rest lacks a known reason. That table gives V, J and clone size, and the DNA gave D and trimming. This sample holds around 63,000 clones; around 81% were observed only once. Roughly 7% of the sample lies in the top ten.

The chain joins TRBV5-1 to TRBJ2-1; TRBD1 fits 7 bases in the junction. Sequencing was carried out using peripheral blood. The clonotype was recovered from a man aged 60 to 69 with acute or convalescent COVID-19. CDR3 sequence: CASSGTAWGDEQFF. The DNA is TGCGCCAGCAGCGGGACAGCATGGGGCGATGAGCAGTTCTTC.